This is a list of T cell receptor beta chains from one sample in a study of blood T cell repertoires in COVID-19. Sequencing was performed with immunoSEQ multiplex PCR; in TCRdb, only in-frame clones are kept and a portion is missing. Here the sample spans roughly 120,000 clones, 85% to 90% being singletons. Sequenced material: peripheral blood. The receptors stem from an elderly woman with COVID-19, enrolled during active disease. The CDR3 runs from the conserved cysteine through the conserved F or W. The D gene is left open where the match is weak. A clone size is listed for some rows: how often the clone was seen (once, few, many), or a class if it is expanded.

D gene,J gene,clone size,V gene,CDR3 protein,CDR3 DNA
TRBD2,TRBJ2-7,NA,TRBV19,CASSIVYGRSYEQYF,TGTGCCAGTAGTATTGTTTACGGGAGGAGCTACGAGCAGTACTTC
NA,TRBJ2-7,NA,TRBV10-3,CAISDAGQPGKQYF,TGTGCCATCAGTGACGCGGGACAGCCCGGAAAGCAGTACTTC
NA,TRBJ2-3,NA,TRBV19,CASCETGGGTDTQYF,TGTGCCAGTTGCGAAACAGGGGGGGGCACAGATACGCAGTATTTT
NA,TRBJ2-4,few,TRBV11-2,CASSSRLAKNIQYF,TGTGCCAGCAGCTCCCGACTAGCCAAAAACATTCAGTACTTC
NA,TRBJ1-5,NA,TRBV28,CASSLGGHFNQPQHF,TGTGCCAGCAGTTTGGGCGGACACTTCAATCAGCCCCAGCATTTT
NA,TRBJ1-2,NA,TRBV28,CASSLPTHNYGYTF,TGTGCCAGCAGTTTGCCGACACATAACTATGGCTACACCTTC
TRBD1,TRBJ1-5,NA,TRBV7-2,CASSQTGMISQPQHF,TGTGCCAGCAGCCAGACAGGGATGATTAGTCAGCCCCAGCATTTT
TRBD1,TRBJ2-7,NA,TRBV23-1,CASSHPGTGGLYEQYF,TGCGCCAGCAGTCACCCCGGGACAGGGGGGTTATACGAGCAGTACTTC
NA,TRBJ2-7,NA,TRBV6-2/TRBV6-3,CASSYGAQGGEQYF,TGTGCCAGCAGTTACGGGGCACAGGGCGGAGAGCAGTACTTC
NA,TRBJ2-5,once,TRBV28,CASSSELETQYF,TGTGCCAGCAGTTCCGAGCTGGAGACCCAGTACTTC
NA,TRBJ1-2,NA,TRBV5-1,CASSTAGGNYGYTF,TGCGCCAGCAGCACCGCCGGAGGGAACTATGGCTACACCTTC
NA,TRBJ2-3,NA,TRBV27,CASSSWGGTDTQYF,TGTGCCAGCAGTTCTTGGGGGGGCACAGATACGCAGTATTTT
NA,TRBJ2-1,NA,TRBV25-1,CASSELVGPSYNEQFF,TGTGCCAGCAGTGAACTCGTGGGCCCATCCTACAATGAGCAGTTCTTC
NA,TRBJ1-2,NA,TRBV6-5,CASSFGGGSYGYTF,TGTGCCAGCAGTTTCGGCGGGGGGAGCTATGGCTACACCTTC
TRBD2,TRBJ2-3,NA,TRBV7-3,CASSLRSGSLTDTQYF,TGTGCCAGCAGCTTAAGGAGCGGGAGCCTGACAGATACGCAGTATTTT
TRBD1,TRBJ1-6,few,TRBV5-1,CASSGGQGGNSPLHF,TGCGCCAGCAGCGGGGGACAGGGAGGCAATTCACCCCTCCACTTT
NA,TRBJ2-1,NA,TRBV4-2,CASSQQYDRGNEQFF,TGTGCCAGCAGCCAACAATACGATAGGGGGAATGAGCAGTTCTTC
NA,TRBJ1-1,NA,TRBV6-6,CASIRQMNTEAFF,TGTGCCAGCATTCGACAGATGAACACTGAAGCTTTCTTT
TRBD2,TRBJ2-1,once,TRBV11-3,CASSSSGRADNEQFF,TGTGCCAGCAGCTCTAGCGGGAGGGCCGACAATGAGCAGTTCTTC
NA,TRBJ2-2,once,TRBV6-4,CASSEGQNTGELFF,TGTGCCAGCAGTGAGGGACAGAACACCGGGGAGCTGTTTTTT
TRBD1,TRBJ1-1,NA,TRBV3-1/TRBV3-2,CASSQLRAGGTEAFF,TGTGCCAGCAGCCAACTGAGGGCAGGGGGGACTGAAGCTTTCTTT
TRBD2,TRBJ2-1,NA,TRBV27,CASRPTRDYSYNEQFF,TGTGCCAGCCGACCTACTCGGGACTACTCCTACAATGAGCAGTTCTTC
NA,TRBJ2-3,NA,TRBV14,CASSQAMDTQYF,TGTGCCAGCAGCCAAGCCATGGATACGCAGTATTTT
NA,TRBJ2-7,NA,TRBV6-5,CASSYGTGFEQYF,TGTGCCAGCAGTTACGGCACCGGGTTTGAGCAGTACTTC
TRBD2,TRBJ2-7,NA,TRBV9,CASSVGSGRTYEQYF,TGTGCCAGCAGCGTAGGTAGCGGGAGGACCTACGAGCAGTACTTC
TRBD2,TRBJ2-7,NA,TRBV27,CASSPQSGRFYEQYF,TGTGCCAGCAGTCCCCAGAGCGGGAGGTTCTACGAGCAGTACTTC
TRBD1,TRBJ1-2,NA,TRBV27,CASSRTGANYGYTF,TGTGCCAGCAGTCGGACAGGGGCTAACTATGGCTACACCTTC
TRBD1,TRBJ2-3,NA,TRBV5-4,CASSDRDVDTQYF,TGTGCCAGCAGCGACAGGGACGTAGATACGCAGTATTTT
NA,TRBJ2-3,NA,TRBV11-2,CASSLTSTDTQYF,TGTGCCAGCAGCCTTACTAGCACAGATACGCAGTATTTT
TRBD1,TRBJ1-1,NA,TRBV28,CASSLSGSGTDSKAFF,TGTGCCAGCAGTTTAAGCGGATCCGGGACAGACAGCAAAGCTTTCTTT
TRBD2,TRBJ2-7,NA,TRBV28,CASRLAALPEQYF,TGTGCCAGCAGACTAGCGGCCCTCCCCGAGCAGTACTTC
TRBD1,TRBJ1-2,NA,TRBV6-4,CASSGGTGNYGYTF,TGTGCCAGCAGTGGCGGGACAGGGAACTATGGCTACACCTTC
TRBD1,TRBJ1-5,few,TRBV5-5,CASSGGTGYGQPQHF,TGTGCCAGCAGCGGCGGGACAGGGTATGGTCAGCCCCAGCATTTT
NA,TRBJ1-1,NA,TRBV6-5,CASTGEGTEAFF,TGTGCCAGCACCGGGGAGGGGACTGAAGCTTTCTTT
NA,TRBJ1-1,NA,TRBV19,CASSNSRRGNTEAFF,TGTGCCAGTAGTAACTCCCGTAGGGGGAACACTGAAGCTTTCTTT
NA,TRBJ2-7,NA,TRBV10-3,CAISAGQRDYEQYF,TGTGCCATCAGCGCCGGACAGAGAGACTACGAGCAGTACTTC
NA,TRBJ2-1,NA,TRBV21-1,CASSCSGTGLSNEQFF,TGTGCCAGCAGCTGTTCAGGGACAGGGTTATCCAATGAGCAGTTCTTC
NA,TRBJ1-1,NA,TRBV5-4,CASSAGETEAFF,TGTGCCAGCAGCGCAGGGGAAACTGAAGCTTTCTTT
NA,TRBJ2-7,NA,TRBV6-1,CASSEGTPSSYEQYF,TGTGCCAGCAGTGAGGGGACACCGAGCTCCTACGAGCAGTACTTC
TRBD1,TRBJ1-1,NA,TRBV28,CASSSGTGGVVNTEAFF,TGTGCCAGCAGCTCCGGGACAGGGGGCGTAGTGAACACTGAAGCTTTCTTT
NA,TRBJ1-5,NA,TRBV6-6,CASSYEVRNQPQHF,TGTGCCAGCAGTTATGAGGTACGCAATCAGCCCCAGCATTTT
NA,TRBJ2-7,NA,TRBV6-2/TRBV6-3,CASSPQGWEQYF,TGTGCCAGCAGTCCCCAGGGGTGGGAGCAGTACTTC
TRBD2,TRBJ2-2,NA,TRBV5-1,CASTGSGKNTGELFF,TGCGCCAGCACAGGAAGCGGGAAGAACACCGGGGAGCTGTTTTTT